The 15 T cell receptor beta chains below were found in one sample sequenced in a study of control samples from healthy donors and cancer patients. Sequenced by immunoSEQ multiplex PCR; TCRdb stores in-frame clones only, minus some. The sample includes tens of thousands of clones, roughly 83% of them seen just once. Sample: blood. These receptors all stem from a man aged 60 to 69 in good health.

The count of this clone is one. V and J are TRBV6-6 and TRBJ2-7; 9 bases align to TRBD1. With V trimmed by 4 bases and J by 3 bases, 4 bases remained unmatched. The CDR3 has 14 residues. Germline CDR1 is MNHNY and CDR2 is SVGAGI (reference sequence). CDR3 region: CASSSPGQGYEQYF. CDR3 bases: TGTGCCAGCAGTTCCCCGGGACAGGGCTACGAGCAGTACTTC.

The chain carries TRBV28 and TRBJ2-5; D call uncertain. V lost 1 base, J lost 4 bases, and 13 bases lay in between. Germline V gene lookup returns CDR1 MDHEN and CDR2 SYDVKM. The length of the CDR3 is 15 residues. DNA for the CDR3: TGTGCCAGCAGTTTATCCGGGCGTTTCGGAGAGACCCAGTACTTC. Residues: CASSLSGRFGETQYF.

This clone was counted only a few times. The chain joins TRBV27 to TRBJ2-7; D remains unclear. Germline CDR1 MNHEY, CDR2 SMNVEV (reference sequence). V was clipped by 2 bases and J by 0 bases, with 11 bases between them. CDR3 length: 15 amino acids. The CDR3 region has the DNA TGTGCCAGCAGTTTAGTGCAGACCGCCTCCTACGAGCAGTACTTC. It translates to CASSLVQTASYEQYF.

In the case of this clone: At one end, the junction sequence differs from germline, possibly due to a read error. The V gene is TRBV29-1, the J gene TRBJ1-6; TRBD1 agrees at 9 bases. Germline V gene data show CDR1 as SQVTM and CDR2 as ANQGSEA. This CDR3 has 13 amino acids. The CDR3 loop is CSVGQGSNLPLHF. The CDR3 coding sequence is TGCAGCGTCGGACAGGGGAGTAATTTACCCCTCCACTTT.

This clone has more than one count but fewer than ten. As DNA, the CDR3 is TGTGCCAGCTCACCCTCGACTAGCGGAGATTACAATGAGCAGTTCTTC. Amino acids: CASSPSTSGDYNEQFF. J is TRBJ2-1 and V is TRBV18, with 9 bases identical to TRBD2. V gave up 3 bases and J gave up 4 bases; unmatched junction bases: 7. The germline gives CDR1 KGHSH, CDR2 LQKENI. The CDR3 length is 16 residues.

The chain links TRBV30 to TRBJ2-7; perhaps TRBD2 as D (6 bases). Trimming shortened V by 4 bases and J by 4 bases, and 26 bases separated the two germline ends. Germline V CDR1 and CDR2: GTSNPN, SVGIG (reference sequence). The CDR3 has 17 amino acids. CDR3 sequence (DNA): TGTGCCTGGAATCGCCCCCTATCGGGCGGGGTTAATTACGAGCAGTACTTC. Amino acids: CAWNRPLSGGVNYEQYF.

The chain has TRBV12-3 or TRBV12-4 and TRBJ1-2; no clear D gene. CDR3 length: 13 amino acids. V shed 6 bases and J shed 2 bases, with 10 bases lying between them. CDR3 sequence: CASRTDGNYGYTF. The CDR3, as DNA: TGTGCCAGCAGAACGGACGGGAACTATGGCTACACCTTC.

This clone appeared a single time. V gene TRBV5-1 combines with J gene TRBJ2-5; D is ambiguous. Trimming cost V 1 base and J 1 base, with 5 bases left between them. CDR1 is SGHRS and CDR2 is YFSETQ in the germline V gene. This CDR3 comprises 13 residues. The CDR3 nucleotides are TGCGCCAGCAGCTTGTACAGCCAAGAGACCCAGTACTTC. Protein sequence: CASSLYSQETQYF.

The chain joins TRBV6-2 or TRBV6-3 to TRBJ2-7; the D gene is possibly TRBD2 (6 bases). V shed 4 bases and J shed 4 bases, with 14 bases lying between them. The CDR3 runs 14 residues. Germline CDR1 MNHEY, CDR2 SVGEGT. The CDR3 loop reads CASSLGTGFYEQYF. The CDR3 DNA follows: TGTGCCAGCAGTTTGGGGACTGGCTTTTACGAGCAGTACTTC.

The genes are TRBV10-3 and TRBJ1-6, with 8 bases matching TRBD1. The CDR3 has 15 amino acids. V trimming: 5 bases; J trimming: 6 bases; junction bases outside the gene matches: 6. CDR1 and CDR2 from the germline V gene are ENHRY and SYGVKD. CDR3 coding DNA: TGTGCCATCAGTTCAGGGGGCGCGGGTAATTCACCCCTCCACTTT. The encoded protein is CAISSGGAGNSPLHF.

J is TRBJ1-2 and V is TRBV7-2; 8 bases line up with TRBD1. This CDR3 comprises 12 residues. CDR1 is SGHTA and CDR2 is FQGNSA in the germline V gene. The trim removed 5 bases at V and 8 bases at J, leaving 4 bases unmatched. CDR3 in DNA: TGTGCCAGCAGCCAGAGGGACAGGGGCTACACCTTC. Protein product: CASSQRDRGYTF.

This clone was seen only a few times. The chain recombines TRBV3-1 (or the pseudogene TRBV3-2) with TRBJ1-6; D is ambiguous. The germline gives CDR1 LGHDT, CDR2 YNNKEL (reference sequence). The V gene lost 1 base and the J gene lost 2 bases, with 9 bases spanning the gap. This CDR3 is 16 amino acids long. The CDR3 sequence: CASSQVPGAYNSPLHF. The CDR3 region has the DNA TGTGCCAGCAGCCAAGTGCCGGGAGCCTATAATTCACCCCTCCACTTT.

The chain joins TRBV14 to TRBJ1-2, with D maybe TRBD1 (6 bases). Trimming removed 2 bases at V and 7 bases at J, with 14 bases between. The CDR3 spans 14 residues. Germline V gene sequence: CDR1 SGHDN, CDR2 FVKESK. The CDR3 sequence is CASSQLQGKSGYTF. The CDR3, as DNA: TGTGCCAGCAGCCAACTACAGGGCAAAAGTGGCTACACCTTC.

The chain combines TRBV25-1 with TRBJ1-2; D remains ambiguous. Trimming removed 1 base from V and 5 bases from J, with 2 bases in between. CDR1 MGHDK and CDR2 SYGVNS come from the germline V gene. The CDR3 contains 11 residues. The CDR3 sequence: CASSEFYGYTF. Written as DNA, the CDR3 is TGTGCCAGCAGTGAATTTTATGGCTACACCTTC.

This clone was seen a handful of times. V usage is TRBV28 and J usage is TRBJ1-4; D not resolved. V was clipped by 3 bases and J by 8 bases, with 7 bases between them. Germline V CDR1 and CDR2: MDHEN, SYDVKM. This CDR3 is built from 12 residues. The CDR3 DNA follows: TGTGCCAGCAGTTTCCATCAGGAAAAACTGTTTTTT. Protein sequence: CASSFHQEKLFF.